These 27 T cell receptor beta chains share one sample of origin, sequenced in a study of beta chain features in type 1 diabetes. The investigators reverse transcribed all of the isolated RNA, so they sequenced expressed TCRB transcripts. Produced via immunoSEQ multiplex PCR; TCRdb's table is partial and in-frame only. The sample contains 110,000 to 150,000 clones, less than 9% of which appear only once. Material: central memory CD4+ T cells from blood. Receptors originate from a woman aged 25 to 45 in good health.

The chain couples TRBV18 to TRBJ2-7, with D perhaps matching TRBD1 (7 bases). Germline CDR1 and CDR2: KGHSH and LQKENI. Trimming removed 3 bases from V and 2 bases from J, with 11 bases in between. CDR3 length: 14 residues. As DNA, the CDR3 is TGTGCCAGCTCACCGTCAGGGGGGACCTACGAGCAGTACTTC. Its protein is CASSPSGGTYEQYF. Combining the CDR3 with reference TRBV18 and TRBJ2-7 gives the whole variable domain NAGVMQNPRHLVRRRGQEARLRCSPMKGHSHVYWYRQLPEEGLKFMVYLQKENIIDESGMPKERFSAEFPKEGPSILRIQQVVRGDSAAYFCASSPSGGTYEQYFGPGTRLTVT.

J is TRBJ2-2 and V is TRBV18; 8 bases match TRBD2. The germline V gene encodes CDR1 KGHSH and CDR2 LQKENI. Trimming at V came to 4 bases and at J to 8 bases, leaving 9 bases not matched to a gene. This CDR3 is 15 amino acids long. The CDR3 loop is CASSLPAGAMGELFF. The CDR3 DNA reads TGTGCCAGCTCACTACCAGCGGGAGCGATGGGGGAGCTGTTTTTT.

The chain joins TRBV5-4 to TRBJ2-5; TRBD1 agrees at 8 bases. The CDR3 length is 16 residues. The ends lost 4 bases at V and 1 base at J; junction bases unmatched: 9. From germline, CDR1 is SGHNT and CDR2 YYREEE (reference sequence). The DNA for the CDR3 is TGTGCCAGCAGCCCAGGGGGCTCCACCCCCCAAGAGACCCAGTACTTC. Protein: CASSPGGSTPQETQYF.

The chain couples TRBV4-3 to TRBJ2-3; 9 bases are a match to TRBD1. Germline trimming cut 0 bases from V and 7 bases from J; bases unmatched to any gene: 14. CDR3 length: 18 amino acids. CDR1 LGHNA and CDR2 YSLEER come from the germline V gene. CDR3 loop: CASSQDSRGTGSRNTQYF. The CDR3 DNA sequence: TGCGCCAGCAGCCAAGATTCTCGTGGGACAGGGAGCAGGAATACGCAGTATTTT.

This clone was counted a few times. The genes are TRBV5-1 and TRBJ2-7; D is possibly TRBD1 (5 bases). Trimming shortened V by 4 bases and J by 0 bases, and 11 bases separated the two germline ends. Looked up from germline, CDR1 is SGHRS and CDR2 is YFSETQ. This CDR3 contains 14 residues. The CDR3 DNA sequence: TGCGCCAGCAGCCCGGAAGGGGTCTCCTACGAGCAGTACTTC. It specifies CASSPEGVSYEQYF.

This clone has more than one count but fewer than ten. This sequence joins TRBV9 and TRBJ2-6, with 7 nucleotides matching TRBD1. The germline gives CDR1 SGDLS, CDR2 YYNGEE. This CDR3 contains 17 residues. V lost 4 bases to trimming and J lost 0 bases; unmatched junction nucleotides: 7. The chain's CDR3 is CASSLTTGSSGANVLTF. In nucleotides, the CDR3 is TGTGCCAGCAGCCTGACGACAGGGAGCTCTGGGGCCAACGTCCTGACTTTC. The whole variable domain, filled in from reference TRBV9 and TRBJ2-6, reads DSGVTQTPKHLITATGQRVTLRCSPRSGDLSVYWYQQSLDQGLQFLIQYYNGEERAKGNILERFSAQQFPDLHSELNLSSLELGDSALYFCASSLTTGSSGANVLTFGAGSRLTVL.

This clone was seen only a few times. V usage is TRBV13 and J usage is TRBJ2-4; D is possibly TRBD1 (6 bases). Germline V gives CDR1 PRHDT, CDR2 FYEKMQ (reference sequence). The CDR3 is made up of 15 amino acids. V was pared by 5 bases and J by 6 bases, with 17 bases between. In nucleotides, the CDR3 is TGTGCCAGCAGCCAGCGGTCACAGGGTTTAAACATTCAGTACTTC. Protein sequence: CASSQRSQGLNIQYF. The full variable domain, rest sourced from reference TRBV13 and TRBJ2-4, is AAGVIQSPRHLIKEKRETATLKCYPIPRHDTVYWYQQGPGQDPQFLISFYEKMQSDKGSIPDRFSAQQFSDYHSELNMSSLELGDSALYFCASSQRSQGLNIQYFGAGTRLSVL.

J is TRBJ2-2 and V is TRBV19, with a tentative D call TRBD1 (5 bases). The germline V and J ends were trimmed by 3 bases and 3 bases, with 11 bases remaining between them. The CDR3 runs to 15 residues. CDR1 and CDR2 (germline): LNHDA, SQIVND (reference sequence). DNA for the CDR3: TGTGCCAGTAGTATCAGGGTTCTACACACCGGGGAGCTGTTTTTT. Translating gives CASSIRVLHTGELFF. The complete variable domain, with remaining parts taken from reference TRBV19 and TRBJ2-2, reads DGGITQSPKYLFRKEGQNVTLSCEQNLNHDAMYWYRQDPGQGLRLIYYSQIVNDFQKGDIAEGYSVSREKKESFPLTVTSAQKNPTAFYLCASSIRVLHTGELFFGEGSRLTVL.

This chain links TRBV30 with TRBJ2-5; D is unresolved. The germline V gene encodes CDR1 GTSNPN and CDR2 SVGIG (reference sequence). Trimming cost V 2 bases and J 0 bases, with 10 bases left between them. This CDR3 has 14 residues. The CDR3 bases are TGTGCCTGGAGTCTCGGCGGAAACCAAGAGACCCAGTACTTC. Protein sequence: CAWSLGGNQETQYF.

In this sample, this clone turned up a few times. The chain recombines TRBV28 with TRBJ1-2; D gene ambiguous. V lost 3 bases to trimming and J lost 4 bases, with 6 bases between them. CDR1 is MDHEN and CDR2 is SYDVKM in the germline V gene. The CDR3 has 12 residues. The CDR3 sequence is CASSFFGYGYTF. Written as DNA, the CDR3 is TGTGCCAGCAGTTTCTTCGGCTATGGCTACACCTTC.

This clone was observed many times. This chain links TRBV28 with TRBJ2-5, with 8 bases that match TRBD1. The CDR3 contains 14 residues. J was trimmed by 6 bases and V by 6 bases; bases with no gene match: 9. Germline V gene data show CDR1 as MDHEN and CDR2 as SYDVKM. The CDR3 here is CASSPQQGGKTQYF. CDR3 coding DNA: TGTGCCAGCAGCCCTCAACAGGGGGGAAAGACCCAGTACTTC.

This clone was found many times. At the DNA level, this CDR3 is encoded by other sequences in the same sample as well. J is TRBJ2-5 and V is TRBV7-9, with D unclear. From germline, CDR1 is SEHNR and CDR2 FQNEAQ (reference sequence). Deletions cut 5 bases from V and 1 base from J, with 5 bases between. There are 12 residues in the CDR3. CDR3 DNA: TGTGCCAGCAGCCCCTCCCAAGAGACCCAGTACTTC. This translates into CASSPSQETQYF.

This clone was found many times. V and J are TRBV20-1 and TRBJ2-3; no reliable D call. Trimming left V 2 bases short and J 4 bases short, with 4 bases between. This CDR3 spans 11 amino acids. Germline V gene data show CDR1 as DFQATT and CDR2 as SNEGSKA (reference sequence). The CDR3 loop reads CSARLADTQYF. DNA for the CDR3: TGCAGTGCTAGACTAGCAGATACGCAGTATTTT.

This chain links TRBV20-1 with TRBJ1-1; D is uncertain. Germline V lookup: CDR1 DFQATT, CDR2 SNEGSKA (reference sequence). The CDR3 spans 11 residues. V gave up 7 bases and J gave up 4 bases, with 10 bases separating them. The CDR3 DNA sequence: TGCAGTGTCACGATCGGCACTGAAGCTTTCTTT. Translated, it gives CSVTIGTEAFF.

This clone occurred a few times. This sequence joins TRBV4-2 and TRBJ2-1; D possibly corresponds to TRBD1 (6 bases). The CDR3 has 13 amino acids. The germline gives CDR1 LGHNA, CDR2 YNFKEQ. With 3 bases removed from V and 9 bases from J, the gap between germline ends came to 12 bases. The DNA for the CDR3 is TGTGCCAGCAGCCAGATACTAGGGGGTGAGCAGTTCTTC. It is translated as CASSQILGGEQFF.

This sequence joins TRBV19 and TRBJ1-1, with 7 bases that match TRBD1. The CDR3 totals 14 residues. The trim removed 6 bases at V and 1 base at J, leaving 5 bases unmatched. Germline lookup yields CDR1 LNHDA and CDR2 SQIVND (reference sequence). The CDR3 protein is CASRSGTENTEAFF. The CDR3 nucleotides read TGTGCCAGTAGGTCCGGGACAGAGAACACTGAAGCTTTCTTT.

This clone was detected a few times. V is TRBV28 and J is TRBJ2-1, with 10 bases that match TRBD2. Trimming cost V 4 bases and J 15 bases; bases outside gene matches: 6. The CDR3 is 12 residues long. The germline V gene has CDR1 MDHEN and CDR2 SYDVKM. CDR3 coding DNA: TGTGCCAGCAGTTCTAGCGGGGGAAAGTCGTTCTTC. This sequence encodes CASSSSGGKSFF.

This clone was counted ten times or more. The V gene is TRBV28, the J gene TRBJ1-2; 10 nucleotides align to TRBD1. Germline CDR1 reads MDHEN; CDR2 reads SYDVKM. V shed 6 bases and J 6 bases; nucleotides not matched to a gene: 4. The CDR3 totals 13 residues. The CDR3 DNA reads TGTGCCAGCAGACGCGGACAGGGGGATGGCTACACCTTC. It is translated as CASRRGQGDGYTF.

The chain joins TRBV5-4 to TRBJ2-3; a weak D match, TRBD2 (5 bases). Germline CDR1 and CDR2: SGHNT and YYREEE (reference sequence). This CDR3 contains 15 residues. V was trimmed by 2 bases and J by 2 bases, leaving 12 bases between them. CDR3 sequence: CASSFSSDYTDTQYF. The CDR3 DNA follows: TGTGCCAGCAGCTTCAGTAGCGATTACACAGATACGCAGTATTTT.

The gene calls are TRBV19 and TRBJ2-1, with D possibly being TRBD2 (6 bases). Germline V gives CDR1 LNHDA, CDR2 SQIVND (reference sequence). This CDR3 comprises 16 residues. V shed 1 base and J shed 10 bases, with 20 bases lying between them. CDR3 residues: CASSIGASALLYEQFF. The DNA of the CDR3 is TGTGCCAGTAGTATAGGCGCTAGCGCGCTCCTATACGAGCAGTTCTTC.

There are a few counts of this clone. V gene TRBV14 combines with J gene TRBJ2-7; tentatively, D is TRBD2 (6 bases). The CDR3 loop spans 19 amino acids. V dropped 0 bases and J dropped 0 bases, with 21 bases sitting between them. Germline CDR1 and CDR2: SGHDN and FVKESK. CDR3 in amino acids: CASSQDQLLGLAYSYEQYF. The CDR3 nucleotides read TGTGCCAGCAGCCAAGATCAACTACTGGGGCTAGCGTACTCCTACGAGCAGTACTTC. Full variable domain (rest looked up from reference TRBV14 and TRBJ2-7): EAGVTQFPSHSVIEKGQTVTLRCDPISGHDNLYWYRRVMGKEIKFLLHFVKESKQDESGMPNNRFLAERTGGTYSTLKVQPAELEDSGVYFCASSQDQLLGLAYSYEQYFGPGTRLTVT.

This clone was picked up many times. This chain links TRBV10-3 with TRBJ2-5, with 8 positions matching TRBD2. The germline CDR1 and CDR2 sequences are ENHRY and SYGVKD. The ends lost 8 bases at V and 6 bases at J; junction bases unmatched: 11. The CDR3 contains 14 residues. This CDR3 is CAIGSHSGEQTQYF. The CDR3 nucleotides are TGTGCCATCGGTTCGCATAGCGGGGAACAGACCCAGTACTTC.

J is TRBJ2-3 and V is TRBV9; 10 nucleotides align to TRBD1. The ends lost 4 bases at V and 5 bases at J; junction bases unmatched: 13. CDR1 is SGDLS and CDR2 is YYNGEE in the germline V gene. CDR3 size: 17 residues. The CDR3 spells CASSFQGGQGSGDTQYF. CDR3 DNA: TGTGCCAGCAGCTTCCAAGGGGGACAGGGGTCGGGAGATACGCAGTATTTT. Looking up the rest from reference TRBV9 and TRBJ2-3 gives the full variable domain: DSGVTQTPKHLITATGQRVTLRCSPRSGDLSVYWYQQSLDQGLQFLIQYYNGEERAKGNILERFSAQQFPDLHSELNLSSLELGDSALYFCASSFQGGQGSGDTQYFGPGTRLTVL.

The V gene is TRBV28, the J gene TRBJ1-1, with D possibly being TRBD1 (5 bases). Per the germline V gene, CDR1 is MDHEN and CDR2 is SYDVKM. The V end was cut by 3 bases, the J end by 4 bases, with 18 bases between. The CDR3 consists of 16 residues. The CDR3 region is CASSFPLGGGGTEAFF. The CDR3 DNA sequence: TGTGCCAGCAGTTTCCCCCTTGGCGGCGGGGGCACTGAAGCTTTCTTT.

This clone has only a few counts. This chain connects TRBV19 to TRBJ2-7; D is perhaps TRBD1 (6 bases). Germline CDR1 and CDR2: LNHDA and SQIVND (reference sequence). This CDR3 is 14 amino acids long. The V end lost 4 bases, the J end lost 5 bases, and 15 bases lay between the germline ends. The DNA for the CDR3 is TGTGCCAGTAGTAGGATATGGGGGCGCGACGAGCAGTACTTC. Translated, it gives CASSRIWGRDEQYF. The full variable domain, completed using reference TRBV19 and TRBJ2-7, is DGGITQSPKYLFRKEGQNVTLSCEQNLNHDAMYWYRQDPGQGLRLIYYSQIVNDFQKGDIAEGYSVSREKKESFPLTVTSAQKNPTAFYLCASSRIWGRDEQYFGPGTRLTVT.

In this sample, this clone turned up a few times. CDR3 sequence: CASSSGGLYNEQFF. CDR3 nucleotides: TGTGCCAGCAGCTCAGGGGGGCTCTACAATGAGCAGTTCTTC. The chain couples TRBV28 to TRBJ2-1; possible D gene TRBD1, 7 bases. Germline assignment: CDR1 MDHEN and CDR2 SYDVKM. Trimming removed 6 bases at V and 3 bases at J, with 12 bases between. This CDR3 spans 14 amino acids.

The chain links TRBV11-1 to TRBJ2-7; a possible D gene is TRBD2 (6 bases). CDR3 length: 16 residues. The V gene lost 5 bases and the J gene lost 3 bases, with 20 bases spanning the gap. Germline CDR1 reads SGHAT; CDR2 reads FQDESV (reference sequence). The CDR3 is CASSGGSSGVGYEQYF. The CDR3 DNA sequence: TGTGCCAGCAGCGGGGGATCCTCGGGGGTTGGCTACGAGCAGTACTTC.